One and the same sample provided the 3 T cell receptor beta chains below, sequenced in a study of STAT3 mutations in large granular lymphocyte leukemia. Whole-study findings and limits: Every T-cell large granular lymphocyte leukemia patient had at least one immunodominant TCR beta clonotype.

Their antigens are not known. Here immunoSEQ multiplex PCR was the method, and the copy in TCRdb shows in-frame clones only, minus some. This table has approximately 12,000 clones, around nine tenths appearing once. Sequenced: peripheral blood mononuclear cells. These receptors were taken from a man aged 40-49 years with T-cell large granular lymphocyte leukemia. Some clones in this sample may be carry-over from other donors' samples.

V and J are TRBV5-4 and TRBJ2-3; 8 nucleotides match TRBD1. Germline V gene lookup returns CDR1 SGHNT and CDR2 YYREEE (reference sequence). The length of the CDR3 is 14 residues. J was trimmed by 4 bases and V by 5 bases; bases with no gene match: 6. This CDR3 reads CASSKGQGPDTQYF. Here the CDR3 DNA reads TGTGCCAGCAGTAAAGGACAGGGACCAGATACGCAGTATTTT.

V gene TRBV25-1 combines with J gene TRBJ2-7, with D maybe TRBD1 (6 bases). V lost 3 bases and J lost 4, with 16 bases in between. The length of the CDR3 is 15 residues. Germline V gene data show CDR1 as MGHDK and CDR2 as SYGVNS. The CDR3 DNA sequence: TGTGCCAGCAGTGACCAGGGGACGACGAGGTACGAGCAGTACTTC. Amino acid sequence: CASSDQGTTRYEQYF.

The chain carries TRBV10-2 and TRBJ2-7; D gene uncertain. The V and J ends lost 1 base and 1 base respectively, with 2 bases between them. This CDR3 comprises 12 residues. Germline CDR1 is WSHSY and CDR2 is SAAADI. The chain's CDR3 is CASSEWSYEQYF. The CDR3 coding sequence is TGCGCCAGCAGTGAGTGGTCCTACGAGCAGTACTTC.